The 22 T cell receptor beta chains below all came from one sample that was sequenced in a study of early T cells in non-severe SARS-CoV-2 infection (dated by TCRdb to the early 2020s). The library was generated by 5' RACE. This sample was sequenced with a NextSeq 500. The public reads were quality trimmed at Q25 with fastp and then assembled into clones with MiXCR by TCRdb, keeping productive beta chains. Each CDR3 protein gets just one entry, which takes the most common genes and DNA from the rows behind it. The sample table contains about 100,000 distinct CDR3 sequences; only one count was recorded for 11% of them. The top ten clones comprise about 8.1% of the sample. Sequencing was done on a sample of whole blood. These receptors originate from an adult who was a healthcare worker with PCR-confirmed SARS-CoV-2 infection or an uninfected control (not recorded which).

In this sample, this clonotype turned up many times. This chain joins TRBV6-2 or TRBV6-3 and TRBJ2-1; 10 bases fit TRBD2. CDR1 is MNHEY, CDR2 SVGEGT, per germline. There are 15 residues in the CDR3. The V and J ends lost 6 bases and 6 bases, in that order; junction bases with no gene match: 8. CDR3 loop: CASRYLAGVFNEQFF. CDR3 DNA: TGTGCCAGCAGATACCTAGCGGGAGTTTTCAATGAGCAGTTCTTC.

Concerning this clonotype itself: This sequence may be a read error, since a much larger clone differs from it by one base. The chain combines TRBV2 with TRBJ1-2; D remains unclear. Germline V gives CDR1 SNHLY, CDR2 FYNNEI. This CDR3 has 12 residues. As DNA, the CDR3 is TGTGTCAGCCGTGACGTTTACTATGGCTACACCTTC. Its translation is CVSRDVYYGYTF. Full variable domain (remainder filled in from reference TRBV2 and TRBJ1-2): EPEVTQTPSHQVTQMGQEVILRCVPISNHLYFYWYRQILGQKVEFLVSFYNNEISEKSEIFDDQFSVERPDGSNFTLKIRSTKLEDSAMYFCVSRDVYYGYTFGSGTRLTVV.

This clonotype was recorded many times. CDR3 in amino acids: CASSPDRQTGNEQFF. DNA of the CDR3: TGTGCCAGCTCACCAGACAGACAAACAGGCAATGAGCAGTTCTTC. V usage is TRBV18 and J usage is TRBJ2-1; a weak D match, TRBD1 (5 bases). Between the trimmed V and J ends, which lost 2 bases and 6 bases, there was a span of 14 bases. This CDR3 is built from 15 residues. The germline gives CDR1 KGHSH, CDR2 LQKENI.

The DNA of the CDR3 is TGTGCCAGCAGCTCCAGCCCAGGGCGGAGGCAAGAGACCCAGTACTTC. It codes for CASSSSPGRRQETQYF. This chain links TRBV7-3 with TRBJ2-5; D assignment may be TRBD1 or TRBD2 (5 bases each). Trimming pared 4 bases from V and 2 bases from J, leaving 17 bases between. CDR3 length equals 16 residues. The V gene's germline CDR1 is SGHTA and CDR2 FQGTGA.

This clonotype has a count of ten or more. This chain joins TRBV4-1 and TRBJ1-4, with D perhaps TRBD1 (5 bases). Deletions cut 4 bases from V and 6 bases from J, with 21 bases between. The CDR3 spans 17 residues. Germline V gene sequence: CDR1 MGHRA, CDR2 YSYEKL. The CDR3 here is CASSRAGSGGIDEKLFF. For the CDR3, the DNA is TGCGCCAGCAGCCGAGCCGGTTCGGGGGGTATTGATGAAAAACTGTTTTTT.

The chain uses TRBV12-3 or TRBV12-4 and TRBJ2-7, with TRBD2 matching over 7 bases. The CDR3 runs 13 residues. Trimming removed 6 bases from V and 0 bases from J; junction bases left unmatched: 2. The CDR3 sequence: CASRPGGSYEQYF. The CDR3 DNA reads TGTGCCAGCAGGCCGGGGGGCTCCTACGAGCAGTACTTC.

The chain uses TRBV14 and TRBJ2-1, with TRBD2 as a possible D gene (6 bases). Germline V gene sequence: CDR1 SGHDN, CDR2 FVKESK. This CDR3 comprises 14 residues. The V end lost 4 bases, the J end lost 9 bases, and 16 bases lay between the germline ends. CDR3 region: CASSPGGASTEQFF. The CDR3 bases are TGTGCCAGCAGCCCAGGAGGGGCTAGTACTGAGCAGTTCTTC.

This clonotype has a count of ten or more. The CDR3 region is CSVAGAETYEQYF. The CDR3 nucleotides are TGCAGCGTGGCAGGGGCGGAAACCTACGAGCAGTACTTC. V usage is TRBV29-1 and J usage is TRBJ2-7, with a possible D match to TRBD1 (6 bases). Germline V CDR1 and CDR2: SQVTM, ANQGSEA. Between the trimmed V and J ends, which lost 6 bases and 2 bases, there was a span of 14 bases. This CDR3 has 13 amino acids.

This clonotype has ten or more counts. This rearrangement joins TRBV3-1 to TRBJ2-7, with no clear D. Looked up from germline, CDR1 is LGHDT and CDR2 is YNNKEL (reference sequence). Trimming took 4 bases from V and 4 from J, leaving 8 bases between them. The CDR3 consists of 12 residues. The CDR3 region has the DNA TGTGCCAGCAGCCCTGACGGATACGAGCAGTACTTC. Translation gives CASSPDGYEQYF.

The chain uses TRBV19 and TRBJ2-1; tentatively, D is TRBD1 (5 bases). Trimming stripped 1 base from V and 0 bases from J, with 16 bases between. The CDR3 runs 18 residues. The germline V gene has CDR1 LNHDA and CDR2 SQIVND (reference sequence). The CDR3 region has the DNA TGTGCCAGTAGTATAGCCGACAGACCCTGGAGCTCCTACAATGAGCAGTTCTTC. It codes for CASSIADRPWSSYNEQFF.

This clonotype was seen repeatedly, ten times or more. The J gene is TRBJ1-1, the V gene TRBV6-2 or TRBV6-3; the D is unclear. Germline lookup yields CDR1 MNHEY and CDR2 SVGEGT. Trimming took 8 bases from V and 8 from J, leaving 6 bases between them. CDR3 length: 9 amino acids. CDR3 loop: CASGREAFF. In DNA form, the CDR3 reads TGTGCCAGCGGAAGAGAAGCTTTCTTT.

This clonotype was observed at least ten times. The gene calls are TRBV7-8 and TRBJ2-3; D is uncertain. CDR1 is SGHVS, CDR2 FQNEAQ, per germline. The CDR3 has 11 residues. Trimming removed 5 bases at V and 5 bases at J, with 5 bases between. CDR3 residues: CASSRQDTQYF. In DNA form, the CDR3 reads TGTGCCAGCAGCCGCCAAGATACGCAGTATTTT.

This clonotype was detected ten times or more. The chain is built from TRBV2 and TRBJ1-2; TRBD1 is a possible D gene (5 bases). This CDR3 is 15 amino acids long. The germline V gene encodes CDR1 SNHLY and CDR2 FYNNEI. The germline V and J ends were trimmed by 0 bases and 4 bases, with 12 bases remaining between them. The CDR3 region has the DNA TGTGCCAGCAGTGAAGCGCTTGGGACGGTCTATGGCTACACCTTC. This codes for CASSEALGTVYGYTF.

With regard to this clonotype: This may come from a read error, since a much larger clone is one base off. J is TRBJ2-3 and V is TRBV7-2, with 7 bases that match TRBD2. The CDR3 sequence is 15 residues long. From germline, CDR1 is SGHTA and CDR2 FQGNSA. The CDR3 DNA is TGTGGCAGCAGCCTGCTTCGGACTAGTCCAGATACGCAGTATTTT. It encodes CGSSLLRTSPDTQYF.

The table lists this clonotype with a few counts. This chain links TRBV11-2 with TRBJ1-1; D gene uncertain. This CDR3 has 11 residues. The germline V gene encodes CDR1 SGHAT and CDR2 FQNNGV. The ends were cut back, 3 bases at V and 7 bases at J, with 6 bases in the middle. This chain's CDR3 is CASSFQSEAFF. The CDR3 DNA reads TGTGCCAGCAGCTTTCAGAGTGAAGCTTTCTTT. Supplemented by reference TRBV11-2 and TRBJ1-1, the full variable domain reads EAGVAQSPRYKIIEKRQSVAFWCNPISGHATLYWYQQILGQGPKLLIQFQNNGVVDDSQLPKDRFSAERLKGVDSTLKIQPAKLEDSAVYLCASSFQSEAFFGQGTRLTVV.

This clonotype was seen a few times. The chain is built from TRBV12-3 or TRBV12-4 and TRBJ2-7, with D possibly matching TRBD2 (6 bases). The CDR3 extends over 14 amino acids. The V gene lost 3 bases and the J gene lost 0 bases, with 9 bases spanning the gap. In DNA, the CDR3 is TGTGCCAGCAGTTTTAGCGGCTTCTCCTACGAGCAGTACTTC. Protein sequence: CASSFSGFSYEQYF.

This clonotype has a count of ten or more. The V call is TRBV6-1, the J call TRBJ1-5; unclear D gene. The CDR3 has 14 residues. Trimming cost V 2 bases and J 4 bases, with 9 bases left between them. CDR1 MNHNS and CDR2 SASEGT come from the germline V gene. The CDR3 coding sequence is TGTGCCAGCAGTGAATCTTCGAGGAATCAGCCCCAGCATTTT. The encoded protein is CASSESSRNQPQHF.

This clonotype has only a few counts. The J gene is TRBJ2-3, the V gene TRBV29-1, with TRBD2 matching over 10 bases. V lost 4 bases, J lost 6 bases, and 13 bases stayed unmatched. This CDR3 is 16 amino acids long. Germline CDR1 SQVTM, CDR2 ANQGSEA. The CDR3 loop reads CSVVSLAGEAVDTQYF. The CDR3 bases are TGCAGCGTTGTTTCTCTAGCGGGAGAGGCCGTGGATACGCAGTATTTT.

The table lists this clonotype with a few counts. The gene calls are TRBV12-3 or TRBV12-4 and TRBJ1-5; perhaps TRBD1 as D (5 bases). The CDR3 contains 14 residues. Trimming took off 7 bases at V and 8 bases at J, with 18 bases between the two ends. This CDR3 is CASTFVTGLEPQHF. CDR3 bases: TGTGCCAGCACCTTTGTTACGGGACTCGAGCCCCAGCATTTT.

There are a few counts of this clonotype. CDR3 DNA: TGTGCCAGCAGCGTAGCCGGATTCACTGAAGCTTTCTTT. Translating gives CASSVAGFTEAFF. The chain couples TRBV9 to TRBJ1-1; D is undetermined. Trimming cost V 0 bases and J 4 bases, with 7 bases left between them. The CDR3 spans 13 residues. The germline gives CDR1 SGDLS, CDR2 YYNGEE.

Only a few counts were recorded for this clonotype. V usage is TRBV27 and J usage is TRBJ2-7, with 8 nucleotides matching TRBD2. This CDR3 region has 16 residues. Trimming took 5 bases from V and 6 from J; bases not matched to a gene: 15. CDR1 is MNHEY, CDR2 SMNVEV, per germline (reference sequence). CDR3 sequence (DNA): TGTGCCAGCAGTCCCGTCGCGTCTCGGGGGGGGGGCGAGCAGTACTTC. Translated: CASSPVASRGGGEQYF.

This clonotype was counted only a few times. The V gene is TRBV28, the J gene TRBJ1-5; D unclear. The CDR3 covers 13 residues. V was clipped by 3 bases and J by 0 bases, with 3 bases between them. Per germline, CDR1 MDHEN and CDR2 SYDVKM. The CDR3 coding sequence is TGTGCCAGCAGTTTCTCTAGCAATCAGCCCCAGCATTTT. This translates into CASSFSSNQPQHF. The whole variable domain, filled in from reference TRBV28 and TRBJ1-5, reads DVKVTQSSRYLVKRTGEKVFLECVQDMDHENMFWYRQDPGLGLRLIYFSYDVKMKEKGDIPEGYSVSREKKERFSLILESASTNQTSMYLCASSFSSNQPQHFGDGTRLSIL.